A selection of T cell receptor beta chains follows, all from one sample in a study of blood T cell repertoires in COVID-19. The data were produced by immunoSEQ multiplex PCR, yet TCRdb's version contains in-frame clones alone and is incomplete. The sample carries some 94,000 clones, approximately 90% recorded once. The sequencing sample was made of peripheral blood. The receptor set was obtained from a human donor in a cohort sampled during active COVID-19. Both conserved end residues are part of each CDR3. The D gene is left open where the match is weak. Expanded clones get a size class; other rows say once, few or many, or leave the size out.

V gene: TRBV7-2
CDR3 length: 15
J gene: TRBJ1-1
clone size: -
D gene: -
CDR3 DNA: TGTGCCAGCAGCGAAAGGGTTGGACAGTCGTCAGGAGCTTTCTTT
CDR3 protein: CASSERVGQSSGAFF

V gene: TRBV3-1/TRBV3-2
CDR3 length: 18
J gene: TRBJ2-5
clone size: -
D gene: TRBD2
CDR3 DNA: TGTGCCAGCAGCCGCGGGACTAGCGGGAGCTCCAAGTCAGAGACCCAGTACTTC
CDR3 protein: CASSRGTSGSSKSETQYF

V gene: TRBV14
CDR3 length: 17
J gene: TRBJ1-6
clone size: -
D gene: -
CDR3 DNA: TGTGCCAGCAGCCAAACCACCTGGAGCTCCTATAATTCACCCCTCCACTTT
CDR3 protein: CASSQTTWSSYNSPLHF

V gene: TRBV4-1
CDR3 length: 14
J gene: TRBJ1-2
clone size: -
D gene: -
CDR3 DNA: TGCGCCAGCAGCCAAGCCCAGGGAAACTATGGCTACACCTTC
CDR3 protein: CASSQAQGNYGYTF

V gene: TRBV19
CDR3 length: 16
J gene: TRBJ2-1
clone size: -
D gene: -
CDR3 DNA: TGTGCCAGTAGTATTTTGGTACTGAGCTCCTACAATGAGCAGTTCTTC
CDR3 protein: CASSILVLSSYNEQFF

V gene: TRBV11-2
CDR3 length: 16
J gene: TRBJ2-7
clone size: -
D gene: TRBD2
CDR3 DNA: TGTGCCAGCAGCTTAGACGGACTAGCGGGAGGCTACGAGCAGTACTTC
CDR3 protein: CASSLDGLAGGYEQYF

V gene: TRBV5-1
CDR3 length: 13
J gene: TRBJ2-3
clone size: -
D gene: -
CDR3 DNA: TGCGCCAGCGGGCCTACGGACTTCGGTACGCAGTATTTT
CDR3 protein: CASGPTDFGTQYF

V gene: TRBV3-1/TRBV3-2
CDR3 length: 16
J gene: TRBJ1-4
clone size: -
D gene: TRBD1
CDR3 DNA: TGTGCCAGCAGCCAGGAGGGACAGGGGGCAGGTGAAAAACTGTTTTTT
CDR3 protein: CASSQEGQGAGEKLFF

V gene: TRBV5-4
CDR3 length: 15
J gene: TRBJ2-7
clone size: -
D gene: TRBD1
CDR3 DNA: TGTGCCAGCAGCTTGGCGGGACAGGGATCCTACGAGCAGTACTTC
CDR3 protein: CASSLAGQGSYEQYF

V gene: TRBV10-3
CDR3 length: 14
J gene: TRBJ2-3
clone size: -
D gene: TRBD1
CDR3 DNA: TGTGCCTCCAGGGGGCTCGCTACCACAGATACGCAGTATTTT
CDR3 protein: CASRGLATTDTQYF

V gene: TRBV19
CDR3 length: 13
J gene: TRBJ1-6
clone size: -
D gene: -
CDR3 DNA: TGTGCCAGTATGAGCCAGCGAGAGACACCCCTCCACTTT
CDR3 protein: CASMSQRETPLHF

V gene: TRBV3-1/TRBV3-2
CDR3 length: 15
J gene: TRBJ2-7
clone size: -
D gene: TRBD2
CDR3 DNA: TGTGCCAGCAGCCAGTATAGCGGGAGCCGTTACGAGCAGTACTTC
CDR3 protein: CASSQYSGSRYEQYF

V gene: TRBV28
CDR3 length: 15
J gene: TRBJ2-7
clone size: -
D gene: TRBD2
CDR3 DNA: TGTGCCAGCAGTTCTCTAGCGGGAATTCACCACGAGCAGTACTTC
CDR3 protein: CASSSLAGIHHEQYF

V gene: TRBV19
CDR3 length: 15
J gene: TRBJ1-5
clone size: once
D gene: -
CDR3 DNA: TGTGCCAGTAGCGACGCGGGGGACGGCAATCAGCCCCAGCATTTT
CDR3 protein: CASSDAGDGNQPQHF

V gene: TRBV7-9
CDR3 length: 15
J gene: TRBJ2-2
clone size: few
D gene: -
CDR3 DNA: TGTGCCAGCAGCTTAGGTAGCGACAACACCGGGGAGCTGTTTTTT
CDR3 protein: CASSLGSDNTGELFF

V gene: TRBV7-2
CDR3 length: 13
J gene: TRBJ1-2
clone size: once
D gene: -
CDR3 DNA: TGTGCCAGCAGCTCCGCGCGGGGCGATGGCTACACCTTC
CDR3 protein: CASSSARGDGYTF

V gene: TRBV7-8
CDR3 length: 16
J gene: TRBJ1-3
clone size: -
D gene: TRBD1
CDR3 DNA: TGTGCCAGCAGCTTAGTAGACAGGGGGTCAGGAAACACCATATATTTT
CDR3 protein: CASSLVDRGSGNTIYF

V gene: TRBV6-2/TRBV6-3
CDR3 length: 14
J gene: TRBJ1-2
clone size: -
D gene: TRBD1
CDR3 DNA: TGTGCCAGCGGCCGGGACAGGGGGGACTATGGCTACACCTTC
CDR3 protein: CASGRDRGDYGYTF

V gene: TRBV14
CDR3 length: 14
J gene: TRBJ1-2
clone size: few
D gene: TRBD1
CDR3 DNA: TGTGCCAGCAGCCGGACAGGGAGGGGATATGGCTACACCTTC
CDR3 protein: CASSRTGRGYGYTF

V gene: TRBV18
CDR3 length: 14
J gene: TRBJ1-4
clone size: -
D gene: TRBD1
CDR3 DNA: TGTGCCAGCTCACCCGGGACAGGGGGCGAAAAACTGTTTTTT
CDR3 protein: CASSPGTGGEKLFF

V gene: TRBV7-9
CDR3 length: 14
J gene: TRBJ1-3
clone size: -
D gene: -
CDR3 DNA: TGTGCCAGCAGTTCCCCCCCAGCTGGAAACACCATATATTTT
CDR3 protein: CASSSPPAGNTIYF

V gene: TRBV7-2
CDR3 length: 18
J gene: TRBJ2-1
clone size: -
D gene: -
CDR3 DNA: TGTGCCAGCAGCTTAGCCACAGCCTTGGAGGAATCCTACAATGAGCAGTTCTTC
CDR3 protein: CASSLATALEESYNEQFF

V gene: TRBV30
CDR3 length: 13
J gene: TRBJ1-1
clone size: -
D gene: -
CDR3 DNA: TGTGCCTGGACAAGACAGACGAACACTGAAGCTTTCTTT
CDR3 protein: CAWTRQTNTEAFF

V gene: TRBV5-4
CDR3 length: 15
J gene: TRBJ2-3
clone size: -
D gene: TRBD2
CDR3 DNA: TGTGCCAGCAGCCTAGCGGGGTTTAGCACAGATACGCAGTATTTT
CDR3 protein: CASSLAGFSTDTQYF

V gene: TRBV9
CDR3 length: 15
J gene: TRBJ2-7
clone size: -
D gene: TRBD1
CDR3 DNA: TGTGCCAGCAGCCCCGCCACAGGGGGCATGTACGAGCAGTACTTC
CDR3 protein: CASSPATGGMYEQYF

V gene: TRBV6-2/TRBV6-3
CDR3 length: 14
J gene: TRBJ2-3
clone size: -
D gene: -
CDR3 DNA: TGTGCCAGCAGTTTGGTGACAGTCCCATATACGCAGTATTTT
CDR3 protein: CASSLVTVPYTQYF

V gene: TRBV6-6
CDR3 length: 14
J gene: TRBJ1-1
clone size: -
D gene: -
CDR3 DNA: TGTGCCAGCAGTTACTCGGAGGGAGGGGCTGAAGCTTTCTTT
CDR3 protein: CASSYSEGGAEAFF

V gene: TRBV5-4
CDR3 length: 13
J gene: TRBJ1-2
clone size: -
D gene: TRBD1
CDR3 DNA: TGTGCCAGCAGCGCGGACAGGGCCTATGGCTACACCTTC
CDR3 protein: CASSADRAYGYTF

V gene: TRBV4-1
CDR3 length: 14
J gene: TRBJ1-1
clone size: -
D gene: TRBD1
CDR3 DNA: TGCGCCAGCAGCCAGGACAGGGGGACCACTGAAGCTTTCTTT
CDR3 protein: CASSQDRGTTEAFF